This T cell receptor (beta chain) was sequenced for a study of beta chain features in type 1 diabetes (dated by TCRdb to the late 2010s). In terms of the full investigation: Mean age, gender distribution, total cell number and subset yield did not differ between patients and healthy donors. The study compared TCRB repertoires of sorted circulating CD4+ T cell subsets between recently diagnosed type 1 diabetes patients and matched healthy donors. A total of roughly 98,000,000 sorted cells were examined across all samples, and RNA yield correlated strongly with the number of cells per subset. Naive and central memory subsets were obtained from all 28 donors, but regulatory and stem cell-like memory subsets were isolated from only 8 patients and about 8 healthy donors. What the research found in general, with its limitations: Type 1 diabetes patients showed a moderate but significant shortening of TCRB CDR3 length in all four CD4+ subsets. At VDJ recombination sites, patients with type 1 diabetes made fewer insertions and deleted more nucleotides, a pattern implying thymic rearrangement abnormalities. Shorter templates might be favored by PCR, yet because patient and control samples were amplified and corrected together, any such skew would affect both groups equally. Naive, central memory and regulatory TCRB repertoires appeared more similar among patients than among healthy donors. Because small numbers of individuals were included in the HLA sub-analyses, any influence of HLA type on TCRB rearrangement was left unresolved. Sequencing cDNA rather than genomic DNA could over-represent highly expressing activated cells, although activation and CD3 levels did not differ between groups.

Each donor gave one peripheral blood draw, averaging roughly 120 mL, which was collected into heparinised tubes. Naive, central memory, regulatory and stem cell-like memory CD4+ T cells were sorted on a BD FACSAria II using a panel including CD45RO, CCR7, CD25, CD127, CD95 and CD27. Every sorted population had a purity above 95%. PBMCs were separated immediately by Lymphoprep density gradient centrifugation and were stained directly, without being cultured. To minimize batch effects, samples were stained and sorted in pairs, one healthy donor with one patient per experiment. The entire isolated RNA was reverse transcribed using the High Capacity cDNA Reverse Transcription Kit, and thus expressed TCRB transcripts were sequenced. Naive, central memory and regulatory T cell samples underwent deep immunoSEQ sequencing, averaging about 3.3 million total reads per sample. After sorted cells were lysed in RLT buffer, RNA was extracted with DNase-treated RNeasy Micro or Mini kits, with the choice depending on cell number. To prevent cross-contamination, every cell subset was processed on its own, while patient and healthy donor samples were processed together. The immunoSEQ multiplex PCR was used to amplify TCRB sequences from cDNA, generating 87-bp fragments that spanned the CDR3 region. Sequencing of the amplicons was performed on the Illumina HiSeq platform. On the authors' methods: PCR bias was computationally corrected using synthetic template baselines, reads within Hamming distance 2 were collapsed, and singletons that could not be merged were discarded. By aligning reads against IMGT, V, D and J genes, CDR3 length, and insertions or deletions at six rearrangement sites were assigned. Clonotype counts were normalized to sorted cell number within each subset before computing true diversity and Gini coefficients with the tcR R package. Repertoire sharing was quantified using the overlap coefficient calculated on TCRB nucleotide sequences. Not all clones reach the TCRdb copy of this immuneACCESS table, which keeps in-frame sequences only. Checked studies attribute under half of the gap to unresolved V genes and leave the rest unexplained. The V and J calls and the clone size are those of that table, but D and trimming were determined from the DNA. In all, the sample holds fewer than 400,000 clones, and 9.3% of those were seen once. 0.95% to 1.1% of the sample lies in the top ten.

This clone turned up a few times. It has no known antigen specificity. Within one base of it there is no much larger clone, and no base qualities were kept. V drops 0 bases and J drops 3 bases, leaving 12 bases in between. Reading from cysteine to phenylalanine, the CDR3 counts 16 amino acids. This entry keeps only the CDR3 DNA: 48 bases, framed from base 1. CDR1 LGHNA and CDR2 YSLEER were looked up in the germline V gene. The receptor comes from a young man with type 1 diabetes. The specimen was central memory CD4+ T cells from blood. This chain joins TRBV4-3 to TRBJ2-1; no confident D gene assignment can be made. Here is the DNA: TGCGCCAGCAGCCAAGAAAAGGACGGCGTCTACAATGAGCAGTTCTTC. The translation is CASSQEKDGVYNEQFF.